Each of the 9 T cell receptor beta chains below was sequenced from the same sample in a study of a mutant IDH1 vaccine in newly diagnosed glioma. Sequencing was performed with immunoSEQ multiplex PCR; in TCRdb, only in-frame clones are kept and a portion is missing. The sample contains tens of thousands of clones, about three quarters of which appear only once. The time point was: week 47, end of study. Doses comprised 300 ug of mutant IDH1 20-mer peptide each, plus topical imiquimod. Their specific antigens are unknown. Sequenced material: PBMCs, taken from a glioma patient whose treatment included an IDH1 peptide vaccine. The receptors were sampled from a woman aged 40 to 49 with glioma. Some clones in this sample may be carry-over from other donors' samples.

CDR3 loop: CASSKEKQAVDGYTF. In DNA form, the CDR3 reads TGTGCCAGCAGCAAAGAGAAGCAGGCGGTGGATGGCTACACCTTC. The chain links TRBV21-1 to TRBJ1-2. TRBV21-1 has pseudogene status. The CDR3 has 15 amino acids.

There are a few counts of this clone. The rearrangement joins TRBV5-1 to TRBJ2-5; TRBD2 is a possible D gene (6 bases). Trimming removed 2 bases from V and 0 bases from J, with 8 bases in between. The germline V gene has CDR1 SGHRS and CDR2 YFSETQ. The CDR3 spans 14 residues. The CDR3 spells CASSFLADQETQYF. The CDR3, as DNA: TGCGCCAGCAGCTTTTTAGCGGACCAAGAGACCCAGTACTTC.

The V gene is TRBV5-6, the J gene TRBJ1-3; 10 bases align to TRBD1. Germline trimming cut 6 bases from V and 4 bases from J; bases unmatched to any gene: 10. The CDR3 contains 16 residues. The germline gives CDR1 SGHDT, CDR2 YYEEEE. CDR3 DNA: TGTGCCAGCAACAGGGGACAGGGGTTCTCCGGAAACACCATATATTTT. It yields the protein CASNRGQGFSGNTIYF.

The CDR3 region has the DNA TGCGCCAGCAGCGACCGAAACACCATATATTTT. Protein: CASSDRNTIYF. The chain has TRBV5-1 and TRBJ1-3; no clear D gene. V was shortened by 4 bases and J by 5 bases, with 4 bases between the two germline ends. This CDR3 is built from 11 residues. CDR1 and CDR2 from the germline V gene are SGHRS and YFSETQ. The variable domain in full, completed from reference TRBV5-1 and TRBJ1-3, reads KAGVTQTPRYLIKTRGQQVTLSCSPISGHRSVSWYQQTPGQGLQFLFEYFSETQRNKGNFPGRFSGRQFSNSRSEMNVSTLELGDSALYLCASSDRNTIYFGEGSWLTVV.

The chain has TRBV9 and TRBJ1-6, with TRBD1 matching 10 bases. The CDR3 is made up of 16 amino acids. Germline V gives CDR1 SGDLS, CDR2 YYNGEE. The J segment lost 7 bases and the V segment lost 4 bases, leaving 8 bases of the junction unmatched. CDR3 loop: CASSPPGQGRNSPLHF. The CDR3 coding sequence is TGTGCCAGCAGCCCCCCGGGACAGGGGAGGAATTCACCCCTCCACTTT.

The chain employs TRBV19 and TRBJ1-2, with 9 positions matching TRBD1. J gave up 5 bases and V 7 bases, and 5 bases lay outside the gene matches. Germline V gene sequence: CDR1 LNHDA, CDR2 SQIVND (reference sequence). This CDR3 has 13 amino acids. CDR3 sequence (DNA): TGTGCCAGTACCGTGGGACAGGGATATGGCTACACCTTC. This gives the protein CASTVGQGYGYTF.

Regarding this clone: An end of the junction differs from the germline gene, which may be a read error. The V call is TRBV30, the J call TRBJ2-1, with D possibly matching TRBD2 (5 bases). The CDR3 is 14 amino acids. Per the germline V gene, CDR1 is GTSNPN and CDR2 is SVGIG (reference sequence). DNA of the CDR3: TGTGCCTGGAGTCTTGACTACCGCCACAATGAGCAGCTCTTC. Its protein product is CAWSLDYRHNEQLF.

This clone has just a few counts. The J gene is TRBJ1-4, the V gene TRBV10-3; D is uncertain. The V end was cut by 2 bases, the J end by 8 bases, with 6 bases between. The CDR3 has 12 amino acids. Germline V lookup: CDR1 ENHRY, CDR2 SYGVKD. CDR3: CAISERREKLFF. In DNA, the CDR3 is TGTGCCATCAGTGAGCGGAGAGAAAAACTGTTTTTT.

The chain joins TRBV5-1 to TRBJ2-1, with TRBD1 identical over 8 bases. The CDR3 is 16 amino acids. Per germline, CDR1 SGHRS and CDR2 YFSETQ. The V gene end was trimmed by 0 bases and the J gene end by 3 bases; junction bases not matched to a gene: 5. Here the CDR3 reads CASSLGTGSFYNEQFF. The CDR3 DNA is TGCGCCAGCAGCTTGGGGACAGGGTCTTTCTACAATGAGCAGTTCTTC.